Shown below are 31 T cell receptor beta chains from a single sample sequenced in a study of shared clonotypes between healthy human individuals. The data were produced by immunoSEQ multiplex PCR, yet TCRdb's version contains in-frame clones alone and is incomplete. The sample records around 2,000,000 clones, around 95% being singletons. The specimen was naive CD4+ T cells sorted from blood. Stated subset: CD45RA+ positively selected. The receptors stem from a man aged 18 to 30 in good health.

The chain combines TRBV12-5 with TRBJ2-5; D is perhaps TRBD1 (6 bases). Germline V gene lookup returns CDR1 LGHNT and CDR2 FRNRAP. There are 15 residues in the CDR3. Trimming left V 5 bases short and J 2 bases short, with 15 bases between. CDR3 DNA: TGTGCTAGTGGTCCCCCCAGGGGTAAACAAGAGACCCAGTACTTC. It is translated as CASGPPRGKQETQYF.

The J gene is TRBJ2-5, the V gene TRBV30; 9 positions agree with TRBD2. V dropped 5 bases and J dropped 6; count of bases not matched to a gene: 10. The CDR3 runs to 14 residues. Germline-derived CDR1 and CDR2 are GTSNPN and SVGIG (reference sequence). CDR3 nucleotide sequence: TGTGCCTGGGCAATCTCAGCGGGAGGACAGACCCAGTACTTC. This gives the protein CAWAISAGGQTQYF.

This clone was seen only once. The gene calls are TRBV30 and TRBJ1-1; no clear D gene. This CDR3 contains 13 residues. CDR1 and CDR2 from the germline V gene are GTSNPN and SVGIG (reference sequence). V gave up 4 bases and J gave up 8 bases, with 17 bases separating them. The CDR3 sequence: CAWTLGRATEAFF. The CDR3 region has the DNA TGTGCCTGGACTTTAGGTCGGGCGACCGAAGCTTTCTTT.

In DNA form, the CDR3 reads TGCGCCAGCAGTTTAGGGAACTCCTACGAGCAGTACTTC. Protein: CASSLGNSYEQYF. The genes are TRBV10-2 and TRBJ2-7, with unresolved D. In germline, CDR1 is WSHSY, CDR2 SAAADI. The germline V and J ends were trimmed by 5 bases and 0 bases, with 8 bases remaining between them. This CDR3 has 13 amino acids.

V gene TRBV11-2 combines with J gene TRBJ2-1; D unclear. Germline V lookup: CDR1 SGHAT, CDR2 FQNNGV. V was pared by 5 bases and J by 0 bases, with 11 bases between. The CDR3 is 15 residues long. The CDR3 loop reads CASSSFPSSYNEQFF. CDR3 bases: TGTGCCAGCAGCAGTTTCCCAAGCTCCTACAATGAGCAGTTCTTC.

This clone was seen repeatedly, ten times or more. The chain couples TRBV5-1 to TRBJ2-7; a possible D gene is TRBD2 (5 bases). The germline CDR1 and CDR2 sequences are SGHRS and YFSETQ. V was pared by 4 bases and J by 4 bases, with 21 bases between. The CDR3 runs 16 residues. The chain's CDR3 is CASSHYGGSLVYEQYF. The DNA for the CDR3 is TGCGCCAGCAGCCATTATGGAGGCTCACTGGTTTACGAGCAGTACTTC.

This chain joins TRBV9 and TRBJ2-3; either TRBD1 or TRBD2 may supply D (5 bases each). In germline, CDR1 is SGDLS, CDR2 YYNGEE. CDR3 length: 15 amino acids. Trimming took off 4 bases at V and 5 bases at J, with 17 bases between the two ends. The DNA of the CDR3 is TGTGCCAGCAGCCGTTCGAGGGGCCCGGGAGATACGCAGTATTTT. Residues: CASSRSRGPGDTQYF.

This chain connects TRBV27 to TRBJ1-2; 7 positions agree with TRBD1. CDR1 and CDR2 (germline): MNHEY, SMNVEV (reference sequence). The CDR3 length is 13 residues. V dropped 5 bases and J dropped 3; count of bases not matched to a gene: 3. DNA of the CDR3: TGTGCCAGCAGTAGTCAGGGGGACTATGGCTACACCTTC. It is translated as CASSSQGDYGYTF.

V is TRBV5-1 and J is TRBJ1-1; a weak D match, TRBD1 (6 bases). The CDR3 sequence is 15 residues long. V gave up 3 bases and J gave up 2 bases, with 14 bases separating them. Germline V gene sequence: CDR1 SGHRS, CDR2 YFSETQ. The CDR3, as DNA: TGCGCCAGCAGCTCCCAGACAGGCACAAACACTGAAGCTTTCTTT. It translates to CASSSQTGTNTEAFF.

The rearrangement uses TRBV6-1 and TRBJ2-5; no definite D call. The V gene's germline CDR1 is MNHNS and CDR2 SASEGT. The CDR3 covers 13 residues. The V end lost 6 bases, the J end lost 5 bases, and 13 bases lay between the germline ends. The CDR3: CASRKTVGETQYF. CDR3 nucleotide sequence: TGTGCCAGCAGGAAAACGGTGGGGGAGACCCAGTACTTC.

The chain links TRBV7-2 to TRBJ2-7; perhaps TRBD2 as D (5 bases). This CDR3 spans 13 amino acids. V was shortened by 2 bases and J by 6 bases, with 11 bases between the two germline ends. From germline, CDR1 is SGHTA and CDR2 FQGNSA. CDR3 sequence reads: CASSLSRASEQYF. CDR3 DNA sequence: TGTGCCAGCAGCTTATCGCGGGCATCCGAGCAGTACTTC.

The chain recombines TRBV28 with TRBJ1-2; 7 positions agree with TRBD1. CDR1 and CDR2 from the germline V gene are MDHEN and SYDVKM. The CDR3 is made up of 14 amino acids. Unmatched junction bases numbered 8, after V lost 7 bases and J lost 3 bases. Here the CDR3 DNA reads TGTGCCAGCAAAGGCGCAGGGGGGGACTATGGCTACACCTTC. Translated, it gives CASKGAGGDYGYTF.

The rearrangement uses TRBV11-2 and TRBJ1-2; TRBD1 matches at 10 bases. With V trimmed by 5 bases and J by 6 bases, 9 bases remained unmatched. Germline lookup yields CDR1 SGHAT and CDR2 FQNNGV. This CDR3 comprises 15 residues. In DNA form, the CDR3 reads TGTGCCAGCAGCCGCGACAGGGGGCGAGGGGATGGCTACACCTTC. Amino acid sequence: CASSRDRGRGDGYTF.

To note about this clone: The same CDR3 also results from other DNA sequences found in this sample. The chain uses TRBV11-2 and TRBJ2-1, with 7 nucleotides matching TRBD2. V gave up 2 bases and J gave up 0 bases; unmatched junction bases: 4. CDR1 and CDR2 from the germline V gene are SGHAT and FQNNGV. The CDR3 extends over 16 amino acids. This chain's CDR3 is CASSLSGGSSYNEQFF. CDR3 nucleotides: TGTGCCAGCAGCTTATCCGGCGGGAGCTCCTACAATGAGCAGTTCTTC.

Of note for this clone: The identical CDR3 is also encoded by other nucleotide sequences in the sample. The chain is built from TRBV6-1 and TRBJ2-2; D remains unclear. Deletions cut 2 bases from V and 4 bases from J, with 5 bases between. The CDR3 is 13 amino acids. Germline loops: CDR1 MNHNS, CDR2 SASEGT. The CDR3 protein is CASSESGTGELFF. The CDR3 nucleotides read TGTGCCAGCAGTGAAAGTGGCACCGGGGAGCTGTTTTTT.

J is TRBJ1-1 and V is TRBV27, with TRBD1 identical over 8 bases. The germline gives CDR1 MNHEY, CDR2 SMNVEV (reference sequence). The V segment lost 7 bases and the J segment 4 bases; nucleotides outside the gene matches: 5. The CDR3 length is 13 residues. CDR3 coding DNA: TGTGCCAGCACCCAAACAGGGGGCACTGAAGCTTTCTTT. It codes for CASTQTGGTEAFF.

This rearrangement joins TRBV5-4 to TRBJ2-4; the D gene is possibly TRBD1 (5 bases). The germline V gene has CDR1 SGHNT and CDR2 YYREEE (reference sequence). V lost 2 bases, J lost 0 bases, and 9 bases lay in between. The CDR3 length is 15 residues. CDR3 nucleotide sequence: TGTGCCAGCAGCTTTGGGGCCGCAGCCAAAAACATTCAGTACTTC. Its protein is CASSFGAAAKNIQYF.

This rearrangement joins TRBV29-1 to TRBJ2-3; 7 bases align to TRBD2. V lost 5 bases, J lost 1 base, and 9 bases stayed unmatched. The CDR3 has 15 residues. CDR1 is SQVTM and CDR2 is ANQGSEA in the germline V gene. The CDR3, as DNA: TGCAGCGTTACCACCGCCGCGGGGGGCACAGATACGCAGTATTTT. It yields the protein CSVTTAAGGTDTQYF.

The V call is TRBV5-1, the J call TRBJ2-3; D is unclear. There are 13 residues in the CDR3. Deletions cut 2 bases from V and 2 bases from J, with 6 bases between. From germline, CDR1 is SGHRS and CDR2 YFSETQ. The CDR3 sequence is CASSFSDTDTQYF. For the CDR3, the DNA is TGCGCCAGCAGCTTCAGCGACACAGATACGCAGTATTTT.

This chain uses TRBV7-9 with TRBJ2-7; 7 bases are a match to TRBD1. This CDR3 comprises 16 residues. The J segment lost 2 bases and the V segment lost 2 bases, leaving 9 bases of the junction unmatched. Germline V gene lookup returns CDR1 SEHNR and CDR2 FQNEAQ (reference sequence). This CDR3 reads CASSLPKGQETYEQYF. The CDR3 DNA sequence: TGTGCCAGCAGCTTACCTAAAGGACAGGAAACCTACGAGCAGTACTTC.

The chain combines TRBV4-1 with TRBJ2-4, with 13 bases fitting TRBD2. Germline V gene data show CDR1 as MGHRA and CDR2 as YSYEKL. The CDR3 extends over 19 amino acids. V trimming: 2 bases; J trimming: 3 bases; junction bases outside the gene matches: 10. CDR3 bases: TGCGCCAGCAGCCAACCGGGACTAGCGGGACGGGGTGACAAAAACATTCAGTACTTC. Its translation is CASSQPGLAGRGDKNIQYF.

The chain links TRBV18 to TRBJ1-5; possibly TRBD1 for D (6 bases). With 3 bases removed from V and 15 bases from J, the gap between germline ends came to 15 bases. Germline CDR1 is KGHSH and CDR2 is LQKENI. The CDR3 loop spans 12 amino acids. CDR3: CASSPPTGAGHF. The CDR3 DNA sequence: TGTGCCAGCTCACCCCCGACGGGGGCTGGGCATTTT.

The genes are TRBV6-6 and TRBJ2-7; D may be TRBD2 (6 bases). CDR3 length: 13 amino acids. In germline, CDR1 is MNHNY, CDR2 SVGAGI (reference sequence). The V gene lost 7 bases and the J gene lost 4 bases, with 14 bases spanning the gap. This CDR3 is CASTGGRTYEQYF. CDR3 bases: TGTGCCAGCACCGGGGGACGGACTTACGAGCAGTACTTC.

The CDR3 bases are TGTGCCAGCAGCTGGTCGGTCTCCTACGAGCAGTACTTC. It is translated as CASSWSVSYEQYF. The chain couples TRBV7-2 to TRBJ2-7, with D unresolved. Deletions cut 4 bases from V and 0 bases from J, with 7 bases between. Germline CDR1 is SGHTA and CDR2 is FQGNSA. This CDR3 is 13 amino acids long.

V gene TRBV25-1 combines with J gene TRBJ1-1, with D unresolved. With 1 base removed from V and 10 bases from J, the gap between germline ends came to 19 bases. The CDR3 spans 15 residues. Germline loops: CDR1 MGHDK, CDR2 SYGVNS. CDR3 protein: CASSEWGRGVGRAFF. CDR3 bases: TGTGCCAGCAGTGAATGGGGTCGGGGTGTTGGACGAGCTTTCTTT.

The genes are TRBV5-4 and TRBJ1-6; 10 bases align to TRBD1. The ends lost 4 bases at V and 5 bases at J; junction bases unmatched: 3. The CDR3 has 15 residues. Germline values: CDR1 SGHNT, CDR2 YYREEE (reference sequence). CDR3 region: CASSAGTGDNSPLHF. CDR3 nucleotides: TGTGCCAGCAGCGCCGGGACAGGGGATAATTCACCCCTCCACTTT.

In its sample, this clone was seen once. The chain links TRBV9 to TRBJ1-5; perhaps TRBD1 as D (6 bases). Trimming pared 3 bases from V and 8 bases from J, leaving 18 bases between. The CDR3 sequence is 15 residues long. Looked up from germline, CDR1 is SGDLS and CDR2 is YYNGEE. The CDR3 protein is CASSATGTGGKPQHF. The DNA of the CDR3 is TGTGCCAGCAGCGCCACAGGGACGGGCGGGAAGCCCCAGCATTTT.

The chain uses TRBV7-2 and TRBJ2-1; 7 bases match TRBD2. CDR3 length: 16 amino acids. The V segment lost 4 bases and the J segment 6 bases; nucleotides outside the gene matches: 12. Germline loops: CDR1 SGHTA, CDR2 FQGNSA. CDR3 DNA sequence: TGTGCCAGCAGCTCCTTTGGGGGAGGGCCGGGCAATGAGCAGTTCTTC. As protein: CASSSFGGGPGNEQFF.

This chain uses TRBV2 with TRBJ2-3; 9 nucleotides agree with TRBD2. The CDR3 loop spans 15 amino acids. Germline CDR1 reads SNHLY; CDR2 reads FYNNEI. V lost 6 bases, J lost 0 bases, and 4 bases stayed unmatched. DNA for the CDR3: TGTGCCAGCAGGGTAGCGGGGGTTAGCACAGATACGCAGTATTTT. Its protein product is CASRVAGVSTDTQYF.

V usage is TRBV19 and J usage is TRBJ2-7; D possibly corresponds to TRBD2 (6 bases). The V end lost 3 bases, the J end lost 12 bases, and 24 bases lay between the germline ends. Germline V gene lookup returns CDR1 LNHDA and CDR2 SQIVND (reference sequence). This CDR3 comprises 15 residues. The CDR3 DNA reads TGTGCCAGTAGTATGGCAAGCTTAGAGGGAGGCGGGCTGTACTTC. It translates to CASSMASLEGGGLYF.

The rearrangement joins TRBV30 to TRBJ1-1; D not certain. The CDR3 has 12 amino acids. Trimming took off 2 bases at V and 6 bases at J, with 10 bases between the two ends. Germline CDR1 is GTSNPN and CDR2 is SVGIG (reference sequence). The chain's CDR3 is CAWSPPLAEAFF. DNA for the CDR3: TGTGCCTGGAGTCCACCGCTCGCTGAAGCTTTCTTT. Full variable domain (rest looked up from reference TRBV30 and TRBJ1-1): SQTIHQWPATLVQPVGSPLSLECTVEGTSNPNLYWYRQAAGRGLQLLFYSVGIGQISSEVPQNLSASRPQDRQFILSSKKLLLSDSGFYLCAWSPPLAEAFFGQGTRLTVV.